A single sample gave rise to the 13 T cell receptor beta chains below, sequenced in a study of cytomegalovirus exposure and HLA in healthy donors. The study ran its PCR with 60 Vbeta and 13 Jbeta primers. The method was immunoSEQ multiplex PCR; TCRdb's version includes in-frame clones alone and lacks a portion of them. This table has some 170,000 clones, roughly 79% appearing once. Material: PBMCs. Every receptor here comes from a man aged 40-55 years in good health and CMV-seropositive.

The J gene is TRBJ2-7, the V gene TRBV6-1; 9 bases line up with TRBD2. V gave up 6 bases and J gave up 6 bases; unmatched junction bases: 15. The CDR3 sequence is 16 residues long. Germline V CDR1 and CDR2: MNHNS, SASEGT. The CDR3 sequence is CASRETYLGLAGEQYF. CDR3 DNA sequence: TGTGCCAGCAGAGAAACATACCTGGGACTAGCCGGCGAGCAGTACTTC.

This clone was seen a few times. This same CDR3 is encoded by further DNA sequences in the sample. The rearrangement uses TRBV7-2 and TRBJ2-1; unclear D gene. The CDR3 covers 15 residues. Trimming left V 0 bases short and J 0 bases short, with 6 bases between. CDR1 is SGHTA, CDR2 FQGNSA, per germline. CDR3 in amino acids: CASSLAWSSYNEQFF. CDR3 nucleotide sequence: TGTGCCAGCAGCTTAGCTTGGAGCTCCTACAATGAGCAGTTCTTC.

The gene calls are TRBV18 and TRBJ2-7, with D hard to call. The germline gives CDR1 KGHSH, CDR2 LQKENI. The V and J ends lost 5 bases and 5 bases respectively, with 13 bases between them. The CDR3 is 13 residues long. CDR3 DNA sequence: TGTGCCAGCTCAATCCCACCCCGGGACGAGCAGTACTTC. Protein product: CASSIPPRDEQYF.

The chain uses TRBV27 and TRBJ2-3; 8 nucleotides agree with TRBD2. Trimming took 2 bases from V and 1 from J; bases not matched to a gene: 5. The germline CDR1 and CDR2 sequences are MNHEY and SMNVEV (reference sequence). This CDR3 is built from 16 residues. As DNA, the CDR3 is TGTGCCAGCAGTTTAATGCCGGGAGGGGGCACAGATACGCAGTATTTT. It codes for CASSLMPGGGTDTQYF.

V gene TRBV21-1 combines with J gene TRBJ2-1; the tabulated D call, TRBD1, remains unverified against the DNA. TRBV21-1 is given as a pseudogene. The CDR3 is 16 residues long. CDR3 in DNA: TGTGCCAGCAGCAAGACAGAACTAAACCCCTACAATGAGCAGTTCTTC. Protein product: CASSKTELNPYNEQFF.

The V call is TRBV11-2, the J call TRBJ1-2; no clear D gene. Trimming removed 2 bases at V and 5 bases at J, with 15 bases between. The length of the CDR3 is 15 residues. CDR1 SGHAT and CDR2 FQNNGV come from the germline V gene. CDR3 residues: CASSLYLGLPYGYTF. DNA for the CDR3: TGTGCCAGCAGCTTATATCTTGGTCTACCATATGGCTACACCTTC.

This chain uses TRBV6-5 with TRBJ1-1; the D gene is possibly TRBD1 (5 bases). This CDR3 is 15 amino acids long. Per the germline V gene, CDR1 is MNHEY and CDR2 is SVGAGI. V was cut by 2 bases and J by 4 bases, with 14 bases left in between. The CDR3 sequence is CASSYGAGTFTEAFF. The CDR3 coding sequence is TGTGCCAGCAGTTACGGGGCTGGAACCTTCACTGAAGCTTTCTTT.

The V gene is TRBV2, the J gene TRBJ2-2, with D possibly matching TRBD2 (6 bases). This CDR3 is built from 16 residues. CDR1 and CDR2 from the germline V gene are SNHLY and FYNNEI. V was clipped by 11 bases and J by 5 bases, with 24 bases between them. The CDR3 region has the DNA TGTGCCTGTATCCTTAGCGGTTCAACGAGGACCGGGGAGCTGTTTTTT. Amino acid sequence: CACILSGSTRTGELFF.

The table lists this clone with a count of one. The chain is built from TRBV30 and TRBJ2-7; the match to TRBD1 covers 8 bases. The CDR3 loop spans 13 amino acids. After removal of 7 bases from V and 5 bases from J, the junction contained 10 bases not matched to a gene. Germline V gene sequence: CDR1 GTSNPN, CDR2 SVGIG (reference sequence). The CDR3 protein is CASDRVSNDEQYF. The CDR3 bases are TGTGCCTCGGACAGGGTGAGCAACGACGAGCAGTACTTC.

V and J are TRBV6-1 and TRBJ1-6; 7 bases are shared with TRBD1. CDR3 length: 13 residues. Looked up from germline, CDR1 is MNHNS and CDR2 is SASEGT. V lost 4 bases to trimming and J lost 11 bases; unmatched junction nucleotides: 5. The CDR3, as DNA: TGTGCCAGCAGTGGACAGGGAATGCCACCCCTCCACTTT. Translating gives CASSGQGMPPLHF.

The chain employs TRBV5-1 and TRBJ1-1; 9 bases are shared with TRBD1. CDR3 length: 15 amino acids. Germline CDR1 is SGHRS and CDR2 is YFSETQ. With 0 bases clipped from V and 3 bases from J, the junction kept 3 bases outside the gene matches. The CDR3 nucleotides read TGCGCCAGCAGCTTGGTAGGACAGGGGTACACTGAAGCTTTCTTT. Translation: CASSLVGQGYTEAFF.

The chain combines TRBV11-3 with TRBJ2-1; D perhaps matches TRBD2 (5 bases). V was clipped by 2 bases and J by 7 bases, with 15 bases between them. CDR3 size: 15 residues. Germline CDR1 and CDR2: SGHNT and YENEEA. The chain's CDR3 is CASSLLRGSANEQFF. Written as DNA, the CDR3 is TGTGCCAGCAGCTTATTGAGAGGTAGCGCTAATGAGCAGTTCTTC.

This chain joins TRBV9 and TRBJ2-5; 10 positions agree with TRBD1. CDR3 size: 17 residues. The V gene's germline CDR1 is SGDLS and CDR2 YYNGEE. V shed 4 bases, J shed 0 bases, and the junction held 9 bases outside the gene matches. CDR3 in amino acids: CASSPQSGTGDQETQYF. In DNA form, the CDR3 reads TGTGCCAGCAGCCCTCAATCCGGGACAGGGGACCAAGAGACCCAGTACTTC. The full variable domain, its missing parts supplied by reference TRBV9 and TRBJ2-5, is DSGVTQTPKHLITATGQRVTLRCSPRSGDLSVYWYQQSLDQGLQFLIQYYNGEERAKGNILERFSAQQFPDLHSELNLSSLELGDSALYFCASSPQSGTGDQETQYFGPGTRLLVL.